Below are 26 T cell receptor beta chains sequenced from a single sample in a study of blood T cell repertoires in COVID-19. TCRdb's table, derived via immunoSEQ multiplex PCR, lists solely in-frame clones and lacks some. The repertoire holds around 190,000 clones, with about 86% as singletons. The source material was peripheral blood. The receptors come from a man aged 50 or older with active or convalescent COVID-19.

The V call is TRBV2, the J call TRBJ1-2; 8 bases agree with TRBD1. The V segment lost 10 bases and the J segment 1 base; nucleotides outside the gene matches: 8. The germline gives CDR1 SNHLY, CDR2 FYNNEI. The length of the CDR3 is 14 residues. Written as DNA, the CDR3 is TGTGCCAACGAGACAGGGGATTTTAACTATGGCTACACCTTC. This gives the protein CANETGDFNYGYTF.

This clone was detected only a few times. The chain joins TRBV9 to TRBJ1-2; weak D call: TRBD1 (6 bases). The CDR3 has 13 residues. Germline CDR1 reads SGDLS; CDR2 reads YYNGEE. V lost 4 bases to trimming and J lost 3 bases, with 10 bases between them. This chain's CDR3 is CASSPRGYYGYTF. CDR3 in DNA: TGTGCCAGCAGCCCCAGGGGTTACTATGGCTACACCTTC.

This clone came up a few times. The chain recombines TRBV2 with TRBJ2-3; TRBD1 is a possible D gene (6 bases). This CDR3 spans 15 amino acids. Germline loops: CDR1 SNHLY, CDR2 FYNNEI. The V end was cut by 3 bases, the J end by 0 bases, with 10 bases between. This CDR3 is CASSDDRTSTDTQYF. The CDR3 DNA reads TGTGCCAGCAGTGATGACAGGACTAGCACAGATACGCAGTATTTT.

V and J are TRBV18 and TRBJ1-5; 7 bases map to TRBD1. The germline CDR1 and CDR2 sequences are KGHSH and LQKENI. CDR3 length: 15 residues. The ends lost 3 bases at V and 4 bases at J; junction bases unmatched: 6. This chain's CDR3 is CASSPASGGNQPQHF. The DNA of the CDR3 is TGTGCCAGCTCACCGGCGTCAGGGGGGAATCAGCCCCAGCATTTT.

The chain carries TRBV15 and TRBJ1-5; TRBD1 matches at 8 bases. The CDR3 consists of 16 residues. Germline CDR1 is LNHNV and CDR2 is YYDKDF (reference sequence). Trimming cost V 5 bases and J 4 bases; bases outside gene matches: 10. CDR3 residues: CATSGRDRLPNQPQHF. CDR3 DNA sequence: TGTGCCACCAGCGGCCGGGACAGGTTACCAAATCAGCCCCAGCATTTT.

The chain links TRBV6-6 to TRBJ1-2, with TRBD1 matching over 10 bases. Per the germline V gene, CDR1 is MNHNY and CDR2 is SVGAGI (reference sequence). There are 16 residues in the CDR3. With V trimmed by 3 bases and J by 4 bases, 8 bases remained unmatched. In DNA form, the CDR3 reads TGTGCCAGCAGTTATGGCGGGACAGGGGAGCTCTATGGCTACACCTTC. This encodes CASSYGGTGELYGYTF.

This clone was counted only a few times. The rearrangement joins TRBV11-1 to TRBJ2-5, with D possibly being TRBD1 (6 bases). Looked up from germline, CDR1 is SGHAT and CDR2 is FQDESV (reference sequence). This CDR3 comprises 14 residues. Trimming stripped 3 bases from V and 4 bases from J, with 12 bases between. The CDR3 bases are TGTGCCAGCAGCTTCCGACAGGCGGCAGAGACCCAGTACTTC. Translation: CASSFRQAAETQYF. The complete variable domain, with remaining parts taken from reference TRBV11-1 and TRBJ2-5, reads EAEVAQSPRYKITEKSQAVAFWCDPISGHATLYWYRQILGQGPELLVQFQDESVVDDSQLPKDRFSAERLKGVDSTLKIQPAELGDSAMYLCASSFRQAAETQYFGPGTRLLVL.

CDR3 residues: CASTTYVNQPQHF. The CDR3 DNA follows: TGTGCCAGCACCACTTATGTCAATCAGCCCCAGCATTTT. V usage is TRBV7-9 and J usage is TRBJ1-5; D remains ambiguous. Trimming took 7 bases from V and 3 from J, leaving 10 bases between them. The CDR3 totals 13 residues. Germline lookup yields CDR1 SEHNR and CDR2 FQNEAQ (reference sequence).

The rearrangement links TRBV27 to TRBJ1-6; no definite D call. CDR1 and CDR2 (germline): MNHEY, SMNVEV (reference sequence). This CDR3 is 15 amino acids long. Trimming cost V 3 bases and J 6 bases, with 12 bases left between them. The CDR3 DNA sequence: TGTGCCAGCAGTTTCATAGGACGGGGTAATTCACCCCTCCACTTT. It translates to CASSFIGRGNSPLHF.

J is TRBJ2-1 and V is TRBV29-1, with a weak D call TRBD1 (5 bases). Germline CDR1 SQVTM, CDR2 ANQGSEA. This CDR3 comprises 14 residues. V lost 4 bases, J lost 5 bases, and 15 bases lay in between. DNA of the CDR3: TGCAGCGTTGTAGACAGAATCACGAACAATGAGCAGTTCTTC. Its protein product is CSVVDRITNNEQFF.

In its sample, this clone was seen a few times. The rearrangement links TRBV5-1 to TRBJ2-1; TRBD1 is a possible D gene (5 bases). The germline gives CDR1 SGHRS, CDR2 YFSETQ. The V end was cut by 3 bases, the J end by 0 bases, with 13 bases between. The CDR3 totals 16 residues. The CDR3 DNA follows: TGCGCCAGCAGCTCCCACAGGAAAAGCTCCTACAATGAGCAGTTCTTC. Translation: CASSSHRKSSYNEQFF.

The chain employs TRBV13 and TRBJ2-5, with a possible D match to TRBD2 (5 bases). The CDR3 sequence is 12 residues long. V was shortened by 2 bases and J by 5 bases, with 6 bases between the two germline ends. Germline V gene lookup returns CDR1 PRHDT and CDR2 FYEKMQ (reference sequence). DNA of the CDR3: TGTGCCAGCAGCTTACGCGGGGAGACCCAGTACTTC. Protein product: CASSLRGETQYF.

This clone occurred a few times. The chain links TRBV2 to TRBJ2-6, with D unclear. CDR3 length equals 13 residues. The germline CDR1 and CDR2 sequences are SNHLY and FYNNEI. Trimming took off 9 bases at V and 2 bases at J, with 8 bases between the two ends. The DNA of the CDR3 is TGTGCCAGTGTGTTCGCTGGGGCCAACGTCCTGACTTTC. The encoded protein is CASVFAGANVLTF.

The chain joins TRBV28 to TRBJ2-7, with TRBD1 matching over 7 bases. Per the germline V gene, CDR1 is MDHEN and CDR2 is SYDVKM. CDR3 length: 14 amino acids. J was trimmed by 3 bases and V by 6 bases; bases with no gene match: 8. CDR3 in amino acids: CASSWATGFYEQYF. DNA for the CDR3: TGTGCCAGCAGCTGGGCGACAGGGTTCTACGAGCAGTACTTC.

The genes are TRBV27 and TRBJ1-1; perhaps TRBD1 as D (6 bases). Germline V gene sequence: CDR1 MNHEY, CDR2 SMNVEV (reference sequence). CDR3 length: 13 residues. V dropped 2 bases and J dropped 8 bases, with 12 bases sitting between them. The CDR3 sequence is CASSLRRGYEAFF. The CDR3 nucleotides read TGTGCCAGCAGTTTACGAAGGGGGTACGAAGCTTTCTTT.

V is TRBV19 and J is TRBJ1-4, with TRBD1 matching over 10 bases. The CDR3 totals 19 residues. V lost 5 bases to trimming and J lost 1 base; unmatched junction nucleotides: 13. The V gene's germline CDR1 is LNHDA and CDR2 SQIVND (reference sequence). CDR3 sequence reads: CASSPLRTGGGGTNEKLFF. The CDR3 bases are TGTGCCAGTAGTCCCCTCCGGACAGGGGGGGGTGGAACTAATGAAAAACTGTTTTTT.

The chain uses TRBV28 and TRBJ1-2, with 9 positions matching TRBD1. The CDR3 totals 15 residues. V gave up 5 bases and J gave up 6 bases; unmatched junction bases: 10. Germline CDR1 MDHEN, CDR2 SYDVKM. The CDR3 DNA reads as TGTGCCAGCAGTCTTGGGACAGGGCGGCTGGATGGCTACACCTTC. Its protein product is CASSLGTGRLDGYTF.

The chain combines TRBV24-1 with TRBJ2-3, with D possibly being TRBD1 (5 bases). The CDR3 is 14 residues long. The V end was cut by 5 bases, the J end by 2 bases, with 10 bases between. CDR1 and CDR2 (germline): KGHDR, SFDVKD. This chain's CDR3 is CATSGRQNTDTQYF. CDR3 DNA sequence: TGTGCCACCAGTGGTCGACAGAACACAGATACGCAGTATTTT.

V gene TRBV28 combines with J gene TRBJ2-7; D perhaps matches TRBD1 (6 bases). Trimming left V 2 bases short and J 6 bases short, with 17 bases between. This CDR3 has 15 residues. Germline assignment: CDR1 MDHEN and CDR2 SYDVKM. The CDR3 region is CASSLVWTVGVEQYF. The CDR3 DNA reads TGTGCCAGCAGTTTAGTGTGGACAGTTGGGGTCGAGCAGTACTTC.

About this clone itself: The sample holds other DNA sequences that translate to the same CDR3. J is TRBJ1-4 and V is TRBV5-1; TRBD1 matches at 7 bases. Germline trimming cut 4 bases from V and 4 bases from J; bases unmatched to any gene: 7. Per the germline V gene, CDR1 is SGHRS and CDR2 is YFSETQ. This CDR3 comprises 15 residues. CDR3 amino acids: CASSGRDSLNEKLFF. CDR3 bases: TGCGCCAGCAGCGGCCGGGACAGCCTTAATGAAAAACTGTTTTTT.

The chain couples TRBV6-4 to TRBJ2-2; 8 nucleotides match TRBD2. V lost 3 bases to trimming and J lost 5 bases; unmatched junction nucleotides: 8. Germline V gene sequence: CDR1 MRHNA, CDR2 SNTAGT. The CDR3 extends over 16 amino acids. The DNA for the CDR3 is TGTGCCAGCAGTGATTCGGGGGGGCCGAGAACCGGGGAGCTGTTTTTT. This gives the protein CASSDSGGPRTGELFF.

The table lists this clone with a count of one. The J gene is TRBJ1-2, the V gene TRBV6-4; D gene ambiguous. V gave up 0 bases and J gave up 4 bases, with 12 bases separating them. The CDR3 has 15 amino acids. CDR1 is MRHNA, CDR2 SNTAGT, per germline. The CDR3 sequence is CASSDSPGVGYGYTF. In DNA, the CDR3 is TGTGCCAGCAGTGACTCGCCCGGGGTGGGCTATGGCTACACCTTC.

CDR3 nucleotide sequence: TGTGCCAGCAGGGGGGCAGGGGGCAATCAGCCCCAGCATTTT. Protein sequence: CASRGAGGNQPQHF. The genes are TRBV27 and TRBJ1-5; maybe TRBD1 (6 bases). V lost 6 bases and J 2 bases, leaving 11 bases between the germline ends. Germline CDR1 and CDR2: MNHEY and SMNVEV (reference sequence). The CDR3 has 14 residues.

The chain recombines TRBV11-2 with TRBJ2-1; TRBD2 aligns across 14 bases. The ends lost 6 bases at V and 10 bases at J; junction bases unmatched: 2. Germline V gene lookup returns CDR1 SGHAT and CDR2 FQNNGV. The CDR3 totals 13 residues. In nucleotides, the CDR3 is TGTGCCAGCAGGGGACTAGCGGGAGTCGAGCAGTTCTTC. It yields the protein CASRGLAGVEQFF.

The chain couples TRBV6-4 to TRBJ1-2; the D gene is possibly TRBD1 (5 bases). The germline gives CDR1 MRHNA, CDR2 SNTAGT. The V gene lost 6 bases and the J gene lost 4 bases, with 12 bases spanning the gap. The CDR3 runs 13 residues. The CDR3 reads CASSDSLFYGYTF. The CDR3 DNA sequence: TGTGCCAGCAGCGACAGCCTTTTCTATGGCTACACCTTC.

This rearrangement joins TRBV30 to TRBJ2-3; 7 bases are a match to TRBD2. The CDR3 contains 13 residues. The V segment lost 5 bases and the J segment 0 bases; nucleotides outside the gene matches: 2. CDR1 is GTSNPN and CDR2 is SVGIG in the germline V gene (reference sequence). CDR3 nucleotides: TGTGCCTGGTCTAGCGGAAGCACAGATACGCAGTATTTT. Amino acids: CAWSSGSTDTQYF.